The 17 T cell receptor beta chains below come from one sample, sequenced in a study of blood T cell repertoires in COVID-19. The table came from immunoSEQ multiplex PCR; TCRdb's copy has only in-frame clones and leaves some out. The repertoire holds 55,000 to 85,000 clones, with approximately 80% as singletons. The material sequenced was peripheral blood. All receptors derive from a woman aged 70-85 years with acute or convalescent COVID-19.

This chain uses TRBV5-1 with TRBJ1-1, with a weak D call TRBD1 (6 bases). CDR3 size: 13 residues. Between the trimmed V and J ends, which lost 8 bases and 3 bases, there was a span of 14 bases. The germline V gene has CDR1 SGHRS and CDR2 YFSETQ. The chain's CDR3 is CASSRQADTEAFF. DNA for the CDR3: TGCGCCAGTAGTAGACAGGCTGACACTGAAGCTTTCTTT.

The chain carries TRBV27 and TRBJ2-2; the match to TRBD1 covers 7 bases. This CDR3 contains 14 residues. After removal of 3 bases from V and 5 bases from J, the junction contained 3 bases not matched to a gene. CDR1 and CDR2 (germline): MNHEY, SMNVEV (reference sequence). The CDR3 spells CASSFYRGTGELFF. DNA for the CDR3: TGTGCCAGCAGTTTTTACAGGGGAACCGGGGAGCTGTTTTTT.

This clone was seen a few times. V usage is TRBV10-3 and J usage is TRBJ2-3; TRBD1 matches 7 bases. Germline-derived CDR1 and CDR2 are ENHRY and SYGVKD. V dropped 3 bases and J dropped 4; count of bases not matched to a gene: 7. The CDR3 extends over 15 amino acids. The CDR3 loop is CAISEGGLSADTQYF. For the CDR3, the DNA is TGTGCCATCAGTGAAGGGGGCCTGTCCGCAGATACGCAGTATTTT.

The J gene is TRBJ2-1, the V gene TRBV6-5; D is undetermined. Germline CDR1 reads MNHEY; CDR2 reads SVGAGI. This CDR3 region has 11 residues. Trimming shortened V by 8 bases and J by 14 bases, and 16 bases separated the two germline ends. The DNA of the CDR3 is TGTGCCAGCGGATCCCAGGCCAGCAAGTTCTTC. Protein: CASGSQASKFF.

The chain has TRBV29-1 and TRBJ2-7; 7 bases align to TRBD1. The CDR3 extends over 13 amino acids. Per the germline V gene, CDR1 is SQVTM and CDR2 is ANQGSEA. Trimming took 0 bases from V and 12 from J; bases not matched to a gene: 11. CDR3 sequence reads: CSVEDRTGLGPYF. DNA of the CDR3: TGCAGCGTTGAAGACCGGACAGGCCTAGGTCCGTACTTC.

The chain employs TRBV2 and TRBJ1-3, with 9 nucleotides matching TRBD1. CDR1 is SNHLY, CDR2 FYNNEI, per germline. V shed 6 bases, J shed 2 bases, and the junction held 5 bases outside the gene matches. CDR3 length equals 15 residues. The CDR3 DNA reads TGTGCCAGCAGACGGGGACAGGGTACTGGAAACACCATATATTTT. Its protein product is CASRRGQGTGNTIYF.

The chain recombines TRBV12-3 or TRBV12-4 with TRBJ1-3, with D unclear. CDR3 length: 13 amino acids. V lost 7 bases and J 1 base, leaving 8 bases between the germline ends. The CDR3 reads CASTTVSGNTIYF. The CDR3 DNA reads TGTGCCAGCACCACAGTTTCTGGAAACACCATATATTTT.

The CDR3 spells CAIAPVADSNQPQHF. CDR3 nucleotide sequence: TGTGCCATCGCCCCGGTAGCTGATAGCAATCAGCCCCAGCATTTT. The chain uses TRBV10-3 and TRBJ1-5; no definite D call. Trimming took off 8 bases at V and 0 bases at J, with 14 bases between the two ends. Germline assignment: CDR1 ENHRY and CDR2 SYGVKD. The CDR3 is made up of 15 amino acids.

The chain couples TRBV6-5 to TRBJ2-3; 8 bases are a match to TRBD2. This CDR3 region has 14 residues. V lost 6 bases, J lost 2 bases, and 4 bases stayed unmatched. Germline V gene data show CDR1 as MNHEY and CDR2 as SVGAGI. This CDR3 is CASSTSGYTDTQYF. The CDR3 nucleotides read TGTGCCAGCAGCACTAGCGGATACACAGATACGCAGTATTTT.

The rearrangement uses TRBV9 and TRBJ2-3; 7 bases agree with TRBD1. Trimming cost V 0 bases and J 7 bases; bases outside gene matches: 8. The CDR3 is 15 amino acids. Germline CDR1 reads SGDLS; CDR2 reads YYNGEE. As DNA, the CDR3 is TGTGCCAGCAGCGTAGCAGTAGGGGGCCTGAATACGCAGTATTTT. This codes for CASSVAVGGLNTQYF.

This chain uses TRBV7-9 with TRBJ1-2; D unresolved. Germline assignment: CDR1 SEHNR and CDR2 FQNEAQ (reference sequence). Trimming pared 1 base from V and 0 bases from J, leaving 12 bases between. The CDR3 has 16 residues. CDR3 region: CASSLVMGGANYGYTF. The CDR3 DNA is TGTGCCAGCAGCTTAGTTATGGGAGGAGCTAACTATGGCTACACCTTC.

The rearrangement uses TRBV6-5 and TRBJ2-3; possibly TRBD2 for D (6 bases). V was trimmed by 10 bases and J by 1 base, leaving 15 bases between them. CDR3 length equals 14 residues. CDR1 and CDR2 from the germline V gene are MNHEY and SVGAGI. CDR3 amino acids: CATRREMGTDTQYF. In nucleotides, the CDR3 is TGTGCCACACGGAGGGAGATGGGCACAGATACGCAGTATTTT.

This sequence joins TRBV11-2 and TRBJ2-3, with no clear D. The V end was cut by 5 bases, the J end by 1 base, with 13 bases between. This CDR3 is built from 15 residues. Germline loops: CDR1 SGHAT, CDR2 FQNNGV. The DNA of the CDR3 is TGTGCCAGCAGCCTCATTGTTACGGGCACAGATACGCAGTATTTT. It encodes CASSLIVTGTDTQYF.

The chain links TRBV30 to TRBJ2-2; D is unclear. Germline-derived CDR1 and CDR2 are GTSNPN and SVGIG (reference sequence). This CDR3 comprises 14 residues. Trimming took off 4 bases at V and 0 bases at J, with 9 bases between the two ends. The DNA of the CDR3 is TGTGCCTGGACCAGGAACGCGAACACCGGGGAGCTGTTTTTT. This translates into CAWTRNANTGELFF. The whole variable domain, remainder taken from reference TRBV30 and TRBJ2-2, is SQTIHQWPATLVQPVGSPLSLECTVEGTSNPNLYWYRQAAGRGLQLLFYSVGIGQISSEVPQNLSASRPQDRQFILSSKKLLLSDSGFYLCAWTRNANTGELFFGEGSRLTVL.

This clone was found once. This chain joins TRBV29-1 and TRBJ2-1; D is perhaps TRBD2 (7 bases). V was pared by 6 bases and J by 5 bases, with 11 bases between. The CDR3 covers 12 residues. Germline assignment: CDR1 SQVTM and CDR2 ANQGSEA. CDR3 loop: CSVGAGDNEQFF. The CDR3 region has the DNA TGCAGCGTGGGGGCGGGGGACAATGAGCAGTTCTTC.

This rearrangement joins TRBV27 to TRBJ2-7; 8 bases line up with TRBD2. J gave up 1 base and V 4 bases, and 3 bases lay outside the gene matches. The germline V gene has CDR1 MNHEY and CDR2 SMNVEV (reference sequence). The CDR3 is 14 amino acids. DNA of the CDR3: TGTGCCAGCAGTTCCGGACTAGCATCCTACGAGCAGTACTTC. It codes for CASSSGLASYEQYF.

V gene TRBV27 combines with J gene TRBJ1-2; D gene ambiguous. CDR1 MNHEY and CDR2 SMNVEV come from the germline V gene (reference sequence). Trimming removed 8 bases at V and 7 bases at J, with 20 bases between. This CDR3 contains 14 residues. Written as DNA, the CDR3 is TGTGCCAGCTCCTTTGCGGGGAGGACTCTTGGCTACACCTTC. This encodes CASSFAGRTLGYTF.